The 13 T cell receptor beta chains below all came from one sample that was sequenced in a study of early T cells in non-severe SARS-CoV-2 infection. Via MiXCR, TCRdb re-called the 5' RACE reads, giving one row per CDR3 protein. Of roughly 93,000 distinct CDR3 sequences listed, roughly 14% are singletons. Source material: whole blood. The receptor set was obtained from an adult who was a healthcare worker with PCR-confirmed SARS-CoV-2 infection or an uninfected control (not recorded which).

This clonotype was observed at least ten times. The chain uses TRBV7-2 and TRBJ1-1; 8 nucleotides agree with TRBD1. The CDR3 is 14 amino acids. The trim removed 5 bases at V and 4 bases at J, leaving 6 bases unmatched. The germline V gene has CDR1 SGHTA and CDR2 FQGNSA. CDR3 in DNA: TGTGCCAGCAGCCCACAAACAGGGGGCACTGAAGCTTTCTTT. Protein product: CASSPQTGGTEAFF. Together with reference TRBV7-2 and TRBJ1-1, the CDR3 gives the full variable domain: GAGVSQSPSNKVTEKGKDVELRCDPISGHTALYWYRQSLGQGLEFLIYFQGNSAPDKSGLPSDRFSAERTGGSVSTLTIQRTQQEDSAVYLCASSPQTGGTEAFFGQGTRLTVV.

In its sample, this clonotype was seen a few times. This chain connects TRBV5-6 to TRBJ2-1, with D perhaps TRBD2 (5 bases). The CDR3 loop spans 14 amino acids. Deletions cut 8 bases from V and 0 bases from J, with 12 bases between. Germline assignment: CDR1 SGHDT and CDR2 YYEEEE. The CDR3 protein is CASGELSSYNEQFF. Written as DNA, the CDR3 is TGTGCCAGTGGGGAGCTCAGCTCCTACAATGAGCAGTTCTTC.

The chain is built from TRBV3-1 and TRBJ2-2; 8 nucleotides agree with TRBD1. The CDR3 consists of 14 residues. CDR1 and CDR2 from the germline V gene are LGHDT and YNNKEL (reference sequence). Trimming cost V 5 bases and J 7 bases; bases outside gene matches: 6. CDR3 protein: CASSSTGASGELFF. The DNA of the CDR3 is TGTGCCAGCAGCTCGACAGGGGCGAGCGGGGAGCTGTTTTTT.

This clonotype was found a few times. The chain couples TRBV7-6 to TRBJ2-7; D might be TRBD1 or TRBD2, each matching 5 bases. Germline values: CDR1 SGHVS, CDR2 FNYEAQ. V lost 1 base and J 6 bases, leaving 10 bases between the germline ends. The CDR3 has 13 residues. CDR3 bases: TGTGCCAGCAGCTTAGAAACGGGGACCGAGCAGTACGTC. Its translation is CASSLETGTEQYV.

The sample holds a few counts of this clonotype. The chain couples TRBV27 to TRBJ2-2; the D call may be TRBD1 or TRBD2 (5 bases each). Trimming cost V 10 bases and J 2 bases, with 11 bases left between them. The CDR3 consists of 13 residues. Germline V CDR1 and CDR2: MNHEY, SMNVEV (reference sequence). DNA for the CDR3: TGTGCCACCGAGGGGCGCAACACCGGGGAGCTGTTTTTT. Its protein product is CATEGRNTGELFF.

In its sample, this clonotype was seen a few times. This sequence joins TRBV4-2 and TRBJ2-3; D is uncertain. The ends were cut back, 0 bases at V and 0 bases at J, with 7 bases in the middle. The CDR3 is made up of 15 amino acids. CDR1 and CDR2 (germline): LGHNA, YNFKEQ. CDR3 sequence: CASSQDRTSTDTQYF. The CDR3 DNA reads TGTGCCAGCAGCCAAGATCGCACAAGCACAGATACGCAGTATTTT.

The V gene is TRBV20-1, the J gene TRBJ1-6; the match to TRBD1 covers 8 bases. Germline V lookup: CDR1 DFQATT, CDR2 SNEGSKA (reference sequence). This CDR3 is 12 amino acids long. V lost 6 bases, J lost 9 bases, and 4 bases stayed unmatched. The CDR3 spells CSARTGSSPLHF. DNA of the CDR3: TGCAGTGCCCGGACAGGGAGTTCACCCCTCCACTTT.

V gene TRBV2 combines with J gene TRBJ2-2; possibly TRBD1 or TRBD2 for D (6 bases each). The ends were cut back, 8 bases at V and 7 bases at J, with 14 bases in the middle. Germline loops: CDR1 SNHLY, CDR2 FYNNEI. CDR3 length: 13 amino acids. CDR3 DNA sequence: TGTGCCAGCGGAACGGGGGCTATCGGGGAGCTGTTTTTT. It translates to CASGTGAIGELFF.

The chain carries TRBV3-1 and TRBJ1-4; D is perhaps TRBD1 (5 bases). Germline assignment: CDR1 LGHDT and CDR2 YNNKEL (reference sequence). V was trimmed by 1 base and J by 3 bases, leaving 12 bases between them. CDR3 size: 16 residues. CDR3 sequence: CASSQVPGVANEKLFF. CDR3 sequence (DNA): TGTGCCAGCAGCCAAGTCCCGGGGGTGGCTAATGAAAAACTGTTTTTT.

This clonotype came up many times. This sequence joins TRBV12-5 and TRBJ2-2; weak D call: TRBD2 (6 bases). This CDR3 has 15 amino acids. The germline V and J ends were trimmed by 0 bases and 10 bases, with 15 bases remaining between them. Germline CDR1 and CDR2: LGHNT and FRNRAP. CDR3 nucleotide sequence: TGTGCTAGTGGTTTGGTAAAGACCGGGACTCAGGAGCTGTTTTTT. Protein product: CASGLVKTGTQELFF. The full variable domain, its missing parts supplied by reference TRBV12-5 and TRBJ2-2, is DARVTQTPRHKVTEMGQEVTMRCQPILGHNTVFWYRQTMMQGLELLAYFRNRAPLDDSGMPKDRFSAEMPDATLATLKIQPSEPRDSAVYFCASGLVKTGTQELFFGEGSRLTVL.

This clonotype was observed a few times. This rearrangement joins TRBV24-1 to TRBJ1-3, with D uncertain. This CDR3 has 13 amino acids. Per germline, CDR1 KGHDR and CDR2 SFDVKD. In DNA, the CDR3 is TGTGCGTGCTCTAAGGCCTCTGGAAACACCATATATTTT. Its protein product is CACSKASGNTIYF.

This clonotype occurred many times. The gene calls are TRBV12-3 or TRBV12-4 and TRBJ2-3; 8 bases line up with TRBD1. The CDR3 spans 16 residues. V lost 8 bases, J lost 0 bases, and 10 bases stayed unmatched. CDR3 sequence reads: CASGPQGASSTDTQYF. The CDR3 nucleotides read TGTGCCAGCGGACCCCAGGGGGCCTCTAGCACAGATACGCAGTATTTT.

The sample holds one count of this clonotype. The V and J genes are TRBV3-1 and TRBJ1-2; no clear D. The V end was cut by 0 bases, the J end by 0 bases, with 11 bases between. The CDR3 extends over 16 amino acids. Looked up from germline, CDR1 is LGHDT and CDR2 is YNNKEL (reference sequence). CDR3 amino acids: CASSQEWQLTNYGYTF. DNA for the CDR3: TGTGCCAGCAGCCAAGAGTGGCAGCTAACTAACTATGGCTACACCTTC.